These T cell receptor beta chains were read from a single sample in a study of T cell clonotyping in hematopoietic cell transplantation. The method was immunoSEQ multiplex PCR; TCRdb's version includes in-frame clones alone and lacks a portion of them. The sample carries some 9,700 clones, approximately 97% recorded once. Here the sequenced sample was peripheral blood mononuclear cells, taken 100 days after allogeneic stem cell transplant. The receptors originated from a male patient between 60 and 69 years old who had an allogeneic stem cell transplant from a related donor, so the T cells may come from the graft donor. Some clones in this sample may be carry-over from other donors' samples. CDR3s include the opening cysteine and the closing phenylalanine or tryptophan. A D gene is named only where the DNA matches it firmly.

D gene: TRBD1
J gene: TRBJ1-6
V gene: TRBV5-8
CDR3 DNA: TGTGCCAGCAGCTACGGACAGGGAGGAAATTCACCCCTCCACTTT
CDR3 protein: CASSYGQGGNSPLHF

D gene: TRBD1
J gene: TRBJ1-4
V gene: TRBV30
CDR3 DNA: TGTGCCTGGAGTGTATTGACAGGGGAACTTGAAAAACTGTTTTTT
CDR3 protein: CAWSVLTGELEKLFF

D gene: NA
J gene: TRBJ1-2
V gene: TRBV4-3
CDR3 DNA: TGCGCCAGCAGCCAAGCGTTACAGGGAGACTATGGCTACACCTTC
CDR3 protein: CASSQALQGDYGYTF

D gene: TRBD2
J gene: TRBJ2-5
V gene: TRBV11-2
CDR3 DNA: TGTGCCAGCAGCTCACTAAGGGCAGCGGGGTTAAAAGAGACCCAGTACTTC
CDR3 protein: CASSSLRAAGLKETQYF

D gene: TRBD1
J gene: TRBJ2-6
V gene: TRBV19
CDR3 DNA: TGTGCCAGTATCCGGGACAGGGAATCGGACGGGGCCAACGTCCTGACTTTC
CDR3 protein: CASIRDRESDGANVLTF

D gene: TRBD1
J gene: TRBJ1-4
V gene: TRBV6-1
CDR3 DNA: TGTGCCAGCAGTGCCCGGGACAGGGGGCTTAAACTGTTTTTT
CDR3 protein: CASSARDRGLKLFF

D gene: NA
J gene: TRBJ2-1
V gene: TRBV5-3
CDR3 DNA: TGTGCCAGAAGCTTGAAGGTGCTCGGCCTGGACGACAATGAGCAGTTCTTC
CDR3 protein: CARSLKVLGLDDNEQFF

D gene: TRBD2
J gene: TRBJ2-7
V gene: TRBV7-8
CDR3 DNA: TGTGCCAGCAGCTTACGTACCTTGGGGGGGAATATCTACGAGCAGTACTTC
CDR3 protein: CASSLRTLGGNIYEQYF

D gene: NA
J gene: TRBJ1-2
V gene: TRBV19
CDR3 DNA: TGTGCCAGTAGCCCCTCTCGGGACTATGGCTACACCTTC
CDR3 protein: CASSPSRDYGYTF

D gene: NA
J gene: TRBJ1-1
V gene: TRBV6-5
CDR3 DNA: TGTGCCAGCAGTTACCTCGACGTGAACACTGAAGCTTTCTTT
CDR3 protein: CASSYLDVNTEAFF

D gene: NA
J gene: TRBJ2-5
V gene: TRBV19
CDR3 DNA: TGTGCCAGTAGGCTAGAACCACAAGAGACCCAGTACTTC
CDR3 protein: CASRLEPQETQYF

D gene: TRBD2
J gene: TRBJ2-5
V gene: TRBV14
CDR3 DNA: TGTGCCAGCAGCCAACTTCGACTAGCCCAAGAGACCCAGTACTTC
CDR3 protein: CASSQLRLAQETQYF

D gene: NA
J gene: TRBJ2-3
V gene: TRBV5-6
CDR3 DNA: TGTGCCAGCAGCTACGGGGGTCGGAGCACAGATACGCAGTATTTT
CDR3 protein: CASSYGGRSTDTQYF

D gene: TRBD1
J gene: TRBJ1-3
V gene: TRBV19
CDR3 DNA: TGTGCCAGTACCCCTTTAAGGGGGCTGGAAGGAAACACCATATATTTT
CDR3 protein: CASTPLRGLEGNTIYF